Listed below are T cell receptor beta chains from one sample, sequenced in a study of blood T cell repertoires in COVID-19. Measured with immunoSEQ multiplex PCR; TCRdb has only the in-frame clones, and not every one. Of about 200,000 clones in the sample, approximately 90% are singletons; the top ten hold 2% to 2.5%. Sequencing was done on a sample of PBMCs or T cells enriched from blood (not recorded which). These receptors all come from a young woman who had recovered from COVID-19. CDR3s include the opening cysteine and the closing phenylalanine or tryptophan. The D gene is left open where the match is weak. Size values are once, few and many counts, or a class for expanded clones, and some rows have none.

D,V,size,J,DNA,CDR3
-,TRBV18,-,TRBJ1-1,TGTGCCAGCTCACCATCTGTGAGTGGCGGGTGGGGGAACACTGAAGCTTTCTTT,CASSPSVSGGWGNTEAFF
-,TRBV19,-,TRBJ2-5,TGTGCCAGTAGTATGGCAGAAGAAGAGACCCAGTACTTC,CASSMAEEETQYF
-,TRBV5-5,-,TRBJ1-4,TGTGCCAGCAGCTTGTACACAGCCTCAACTAATGAAAAACTGTTTTTT,CASSLYTASTNEKLFF
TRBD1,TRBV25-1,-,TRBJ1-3,TGTGCCAGCAGTGAGGACAGGGTCTATGGAAACACCATATATTTT,CASSEDRVYGNTIYF
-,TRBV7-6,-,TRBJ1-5,TGTGCCAGCAGCTTAGAACAGGGTAGCAATCAGCCCCAGCATTTT,CASSLEQGSNQPQHF
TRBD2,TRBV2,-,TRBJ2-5,TGTGCCAGCAGTGGACTAGCGGGACGGGAGACCCAGTACTTC,CASSGLAGRETQYF
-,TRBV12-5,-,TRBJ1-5,TGTGCTAGTGGTTTGCAAGGGAGTCAGCCCCAGCATTTT,CASGLQGSQPQHF
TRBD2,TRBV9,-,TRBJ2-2,TGTGCCAGCAGCGCTGCGGGAGCTGCTATACACACCGGGGAGCTGTTTTTT,CASSAAGAAIHTGELFF
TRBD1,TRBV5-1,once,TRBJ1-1,TGCGCCAGCAGCTACTTACAAGGGACAGGGAACACTGAAGCTTTCTTT,CASSYLQGTGNTEAFF
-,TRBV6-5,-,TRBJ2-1,TGTGCCAGCAGGCCCCGGAGCTCCTACAATGAGCAGTTCTTC,CASRPRSSYNEQFF
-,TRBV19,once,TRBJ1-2,TGTGCCAGTACTTCAGCGCGCTATGGCTACACCTTC,CASTSARYGYTF
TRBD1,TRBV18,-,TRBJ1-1,TGTGCCAGCTCACCCGACAGGGGGCGGACTGAAGCTTTCTTT,CASSPDRGRTEAFF
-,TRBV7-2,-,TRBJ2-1,TGTGCCAGCAGCTTAGGGGACATTACGGAGCAGTTCTTC,CASSLGDITEQFF
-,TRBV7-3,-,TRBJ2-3,TGTGCCAGCAGCGGGGGCCGCACAGATACGCAGTATTTT,CASSGGRTDTQYF
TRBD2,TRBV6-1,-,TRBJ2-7,TGTGCCAGCAGTGAAGCGATGGTTAAGCGGGGGGTGTACGAGCAGTACTTC,CASSEAMVKRGVYEQYF
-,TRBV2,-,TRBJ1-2,TGTGCCAGCAAGGGGAGGATTTACTATGGCTACACCTTC,CASKGRIYYGYTF
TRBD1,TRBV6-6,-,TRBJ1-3,TGTGCCAGCAGTCGGGACAGCTCTGGAAACACCATATATTTT,CASSRDSSGNTIYF
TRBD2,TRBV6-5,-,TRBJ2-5,TGTGCCAGCAGTATTCTAGCGGGCCAAGAGACCCAGTACTTC,CASSILAGQETQYF
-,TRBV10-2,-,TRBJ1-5,TGCGCCAGCAGTGAGATGTCAGTTCGTAGCAATCAGCCCCAGCATTTT,CASSEMSVRSNQPQHF
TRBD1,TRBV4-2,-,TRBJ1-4,TGTGCCAGCAGCCAAGGGACAGGGGTTAATGAAAAACTGTTTTTT,CASSQGTGVNEKLFF
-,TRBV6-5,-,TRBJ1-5,TGTGCCAGCAGGGACTGGGGAGGCAATCAGCCCCAGCATTTT,CASRDWGGNQPQHF
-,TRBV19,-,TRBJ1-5,TGTGCCAGTAGTATAGCAGGGGCAGGGTCCTATAGCAATCAGCCCCAGCATTTT,CASSIAGAGSYSNQPQHF
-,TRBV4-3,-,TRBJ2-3,TGCGCCAGCAGCCAAGATCAGGGGCGGCAGTATTTT,CASSQDQGRQYF
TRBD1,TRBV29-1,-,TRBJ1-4,TGCAGCGTTACCGGGACAGGGAAGGAAAAACTGTTTTTT,CSVTGTGKEKLFF
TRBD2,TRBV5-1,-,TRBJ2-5,TGCGCCAGCAGCTTGACCGGGACTAGCGGTGGAGAGACCCAGTACTTC,CASSLTGTSGGETQYF